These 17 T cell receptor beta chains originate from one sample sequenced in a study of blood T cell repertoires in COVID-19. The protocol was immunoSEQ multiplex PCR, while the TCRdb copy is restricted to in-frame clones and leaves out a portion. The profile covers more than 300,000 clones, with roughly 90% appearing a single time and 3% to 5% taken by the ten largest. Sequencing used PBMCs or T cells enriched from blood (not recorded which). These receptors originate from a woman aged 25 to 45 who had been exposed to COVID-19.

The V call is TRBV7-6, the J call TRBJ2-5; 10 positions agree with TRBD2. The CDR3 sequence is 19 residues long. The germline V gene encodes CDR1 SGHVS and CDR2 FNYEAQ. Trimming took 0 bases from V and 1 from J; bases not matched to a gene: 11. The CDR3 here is CASSLAGPPSGGLQETQYF. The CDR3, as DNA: TGTGCCAGCAGCTTAGCGGGTCCCCCTAGCGGGGGCCTCCAAGAGACCCAGTACTTC.

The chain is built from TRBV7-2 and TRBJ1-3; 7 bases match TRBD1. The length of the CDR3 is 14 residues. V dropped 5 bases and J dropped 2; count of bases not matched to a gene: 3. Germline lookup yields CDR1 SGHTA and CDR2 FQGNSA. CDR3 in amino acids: CASSRGQAGNTIYF. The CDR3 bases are TGTGCCAGCAGCCGCGGACAGGCTGGAAACACCATATATTTT.

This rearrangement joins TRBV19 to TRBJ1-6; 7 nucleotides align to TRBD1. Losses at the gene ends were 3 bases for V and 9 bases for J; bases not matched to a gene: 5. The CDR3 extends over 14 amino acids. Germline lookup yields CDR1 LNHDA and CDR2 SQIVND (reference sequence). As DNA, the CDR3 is TGTGCCAGTAGTATTGAGGGGGCCGGTTCACCCCTCCACTTT. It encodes CASSIEGAGSPLHF.

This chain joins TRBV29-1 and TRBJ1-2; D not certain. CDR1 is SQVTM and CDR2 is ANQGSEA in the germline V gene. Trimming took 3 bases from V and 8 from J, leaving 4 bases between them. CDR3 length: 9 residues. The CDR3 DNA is TGCAGCGTTGAGGGCGGCTACACCTTC. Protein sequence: CSVEGGYTF.

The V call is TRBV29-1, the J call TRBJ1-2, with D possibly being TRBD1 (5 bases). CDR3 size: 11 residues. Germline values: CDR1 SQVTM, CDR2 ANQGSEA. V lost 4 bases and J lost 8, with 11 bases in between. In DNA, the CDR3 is TGCAGCGTTGTGATGGGGGGAGGCTACACCTTC. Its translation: CSVVMGGGYTF.

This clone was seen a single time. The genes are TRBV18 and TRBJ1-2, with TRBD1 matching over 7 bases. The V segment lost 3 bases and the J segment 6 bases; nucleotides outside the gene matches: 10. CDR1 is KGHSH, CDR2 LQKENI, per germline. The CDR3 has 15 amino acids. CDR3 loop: CASSPLDRLKDGYTF. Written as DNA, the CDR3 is TGTGCCAGCTCACCGCTGGACAGGTTAAAAGATGGCTACACCTTC.

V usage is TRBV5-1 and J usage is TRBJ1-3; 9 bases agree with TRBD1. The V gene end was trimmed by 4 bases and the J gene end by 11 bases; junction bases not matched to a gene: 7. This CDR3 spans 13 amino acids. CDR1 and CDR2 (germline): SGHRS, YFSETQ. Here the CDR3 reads CASSRDREEAIYF. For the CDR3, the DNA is TGCGCCAGCAGCCGGGACAGGGAAGAGGCCATATATTTT.

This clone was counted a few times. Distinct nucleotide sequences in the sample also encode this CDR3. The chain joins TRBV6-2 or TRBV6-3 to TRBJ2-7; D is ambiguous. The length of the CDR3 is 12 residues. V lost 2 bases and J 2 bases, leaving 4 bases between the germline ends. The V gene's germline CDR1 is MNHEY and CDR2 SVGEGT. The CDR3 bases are TGTGCCAGCAGTTACCCTACCTACGAGCAGTACTTC. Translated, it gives CASSYPTYEQYF.

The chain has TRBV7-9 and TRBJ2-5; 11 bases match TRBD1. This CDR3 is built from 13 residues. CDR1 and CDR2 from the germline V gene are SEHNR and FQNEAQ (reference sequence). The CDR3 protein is CDKDRGPWKTQYF. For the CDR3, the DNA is TGTGACAAGGACAGGGGGCCCTGGAAGACCCAGTACTTC.

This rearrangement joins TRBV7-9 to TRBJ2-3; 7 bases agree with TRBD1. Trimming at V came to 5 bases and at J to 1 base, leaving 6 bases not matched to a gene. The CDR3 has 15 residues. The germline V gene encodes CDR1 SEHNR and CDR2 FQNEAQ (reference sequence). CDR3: CASSQYRGGTDTQYF. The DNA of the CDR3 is TGTGCCAGCAGCCAATACAGGGGAGGCACAGATACGCAGTATTTT.

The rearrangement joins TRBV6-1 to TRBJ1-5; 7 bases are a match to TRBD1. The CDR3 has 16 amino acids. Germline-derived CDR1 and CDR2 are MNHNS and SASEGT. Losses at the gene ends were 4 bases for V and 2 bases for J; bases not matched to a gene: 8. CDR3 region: CASSGTSGTGNQPQHF. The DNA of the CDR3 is TGTGCCAGCAGTGGAACTTCCGGGACAGGCAATCAGCCCCAGCATTTT.

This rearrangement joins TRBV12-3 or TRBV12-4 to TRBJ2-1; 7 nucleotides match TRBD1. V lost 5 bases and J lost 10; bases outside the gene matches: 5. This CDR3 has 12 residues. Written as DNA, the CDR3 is TGTGCCAGCAGTCCGGACAGGCACGAGCAGTTCTTC. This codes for CASSPDRHEQFF.

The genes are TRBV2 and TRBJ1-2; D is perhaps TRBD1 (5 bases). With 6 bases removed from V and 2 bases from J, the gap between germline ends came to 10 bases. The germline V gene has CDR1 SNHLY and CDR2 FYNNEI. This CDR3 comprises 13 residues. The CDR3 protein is CASRGHPNYGYTF. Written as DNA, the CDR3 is TGTGCCAGCAGAGGACACCCGAACTATGGCTACACCTTC.

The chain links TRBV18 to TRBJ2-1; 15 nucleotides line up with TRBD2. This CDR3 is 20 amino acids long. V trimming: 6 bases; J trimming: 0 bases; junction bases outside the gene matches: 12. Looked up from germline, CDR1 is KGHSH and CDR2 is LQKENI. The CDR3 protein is CASSLISGTSGGHSYNEQFF. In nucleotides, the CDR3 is TGTGCCAGCTCGCTAATATCCGGGACTAGCGGGGGGCACTCCTACAATGAGCAGTTCTTC.

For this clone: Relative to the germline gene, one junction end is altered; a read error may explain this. The CDR3 nucleotides are TGCGTCAGCAGCCAAAGACAGGGGACCGGGGAGCTGTTTTTT. Residues: CVSSQRQGTGELFF. This rearrangement joins TRBV4-1 to TRBJ2-2, with TRBD1 identical over 8 bases. Germline lookup yields CDR1 MGHRA and CDR2 YSYEKL. This CDR3 region has 14 residues.

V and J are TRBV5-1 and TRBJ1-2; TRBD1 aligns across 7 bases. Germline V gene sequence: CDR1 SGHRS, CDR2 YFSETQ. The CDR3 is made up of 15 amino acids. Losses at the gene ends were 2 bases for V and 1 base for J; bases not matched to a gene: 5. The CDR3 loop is CASSLGTGDNYGYTF. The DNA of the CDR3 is TGCGCCAGCAGCTTAGGTACAGGGGATAACTATGGCTACACCTTC.

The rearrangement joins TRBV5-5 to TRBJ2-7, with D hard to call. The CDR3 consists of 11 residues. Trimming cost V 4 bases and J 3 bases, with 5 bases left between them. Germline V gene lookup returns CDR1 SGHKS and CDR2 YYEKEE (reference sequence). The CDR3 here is CASSANYEQYF. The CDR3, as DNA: TGTGCCAGCAGCGCTAACTACGAGCAGTACTTC.